The clone carrying this T cell receptor (beta chain) was recorded at least ten times. This specimen comes from a study of T cell repertoires in cytomegalovirus infection. In TCRdb, the reads were re-called with MiXCR into one record per CDR3 protein. The profile covers about 310,000 distinct CDR3 sequences, with about 17% appearing a single time and more than 10% taken by the ten largest. Germline trimming cut 4 bases from V and 6 bases from J; bases unmatched to any gene: 9. The CDR3 totals 15 residues. The germline gives CDR1 SGHTA, CDR2 FQGNSA. Sequencing was done on a sample of PBMCs. This receptor was identified in a human donor in good health (CMV status not recorded). Some clones in this sample may be carry-over from other donors' samples. The rearrangement links TRBV7-2 to TRBJ1-1; 9 nucleotides match TRBD1. The CDR3 nucleotides read TGTGCCAGCAGCTATGAGACAGGGGGTACCCCTGAAGCTTTCTTT. This sequence encodes CASSYETGGTPEAFF.